Given below is one T cell receptor (beta chain) in context. As yet, its antigen is unknown. Amplification of TCR beta CDR3 regions used RNA transcripts. Amplification began with first-round RT-PCR using HTBI primers, then second-round multiplex PCR was performed. TCRdb re-derived calls from the multiplex PCR reads in MiXCR, one entry per CDR3 protein. Of over a million distinct CDR3 sequences in the sample, less than 45% were seen once. The sample comes from a study of Graves' ophthalmopathy and Graves' hyperthyroidism. General study points: Appearing in blood as well were most expanded thyroid clonotypes above 0.001 frequency. A roughly 81% specificity and 87.88% sensitivity were achieved by a 13-signature model that separated ophthalmopathy from stable hyperthyroidism. The model reached roughly 70% sensitivity and about 72% specificity for predicting ophthalmopathy progression.

Trimming took 7 bases from V and 11 from J, leaving 18 bases between them. Germline V gene lookup returns CDR1 DFQATT and CDR2 SNEGSKA (reference sequence). This CDR3 is 13 amino acids long. The V gene is TRBV20-1, the J gene TRBJ1-6, with a weak D call TRBD1 (5 bases). Source material: peripheral blood or thyroid tissue (not recorded which). This receptor was identified in an adult man with Graves' hyperthyroidism. The CDR3 nucleotides read TGCAGTGAAGTTTGGGGGAGCATGGCACCCCTCCACTTT. Translating it yields CSEVWGSMAPLHF.